These T cell receptor beta chains were read from a single sample in a study of T cell changes during pregnancy in multiple sclerosis. Data came from immunoSEQ multiplex PCR; TCRdb stores just in-frame clones and leaves some out. The sample holds about 100,000 clones, 92% seen once. The sequenced sample was peripheral blood, obtained in the first trimester of pregnancy. All receptors come from a female donor with multiple sclerosis, enrolled in a pregnancy study. Both conserved end residues are part of each CDR3. The D gene is left open where the match is weak. The size of a clone is reported for some rows only, either as once, few or many, or as a class for expanded clones.

D gene: .; clone size: once; V gene: TRBV27; J gene: TRBJ2-1; CDR3 DNA: TGTGCCAGCAGTTTTGATACAGGCTCCTACAATGAGCAGTTCTTC; CDR3 protein: CASSFDTGSYNEQFF
D gene: .; clone size: .; V gene: TRBV14; J gene: TRBJ2-1; CDR3 DNA: TGTGCCAGCAGCCTGACCTGGCCACTAGTGATCGGTAATGAGCAGTTCTTC; CDR3 protein: CASSLTWPLVIGNEQFF
D gene: .; clone size: .; V gene: TRBV6-6; J gene: TRBJ1-1; CDR3 DNA: TGTGCCAGCATGCAGGCCGTGAACACTGAAGCTTTCTTT; CDR3 protein: CASMQAVNTEAFF
D gene: .; clone size: .; V gene: TRBV25-1; J gene: TRBJ2-5; CDR3 DNA: TGTGCCAGCAGTGCTGGGGTGGGGGCGCGTTTAGAGACCCAGTACTTC; CDR3 protein: CASSAGVGARLETQYF
D gene: .; clone size: .; V gene: TRBV7-9; J gene: TRBJ2-1; CDR3 DNA: TGTGCCAGCAGCTCATCTAGCGTTGAGCAGTTCTTC; CDR3 protein: CASSSSSVEQFF
D gene: TRBD1; clone size: .; V gene: TRBV11-1; J gene: TRBJ2-2; CDR3 DNA: TGTGCCAGCAGCCATAGACAGGGGCCCACCGGGGAGCTGTTTTTT; CDR3 protein: CASSHRQGPTGELFF
D gene: .; clone size: few; V gene: TRBV29-1; J gene: TRBJ2-2; CDR3 DNA: TGCAGCGTTGTCAGGGGGAACACCGGGGAGCTGTTTTTT; CDR3 protein: CSVVRGNTGELFF
D gene: .; clone size: .; V gene: TRBV30; J gene: TRBJ2-2; CDR3 DNA: TGTGCCCGAAAGGGGCTAGCGAGAACCGGGGAGCTGTTTTTT; CDR3 protein: CARKGLARTGELFF
D gene: TRBD2; clone size: .; V gene: TRBV7-9; J gene: TRBJ2-5; CDR3 DNA: TGTGCCAGCAGCTTGGGACTAGCTTCTCTGGAGACCCAGTACTTC; CDR3 protein: CASSLGLASLETQYF
D gene: TRBD1; clone size: .; V gene: TRBV4-2; J gene: TRBJ2-7; CDR3 DNA: TGTGCCAGCAGCCAAGATAGGGGGCCGTACGAGCAGTACTTC; CDR3 protein: CASSQDRGPYEQYF
D gene: .; clone size: .; V gene: TRBV5-4; J gene: TRBJ2-3; CDR3 DNA: TGTGCCAGCAGCTTTGGACTATCCGCAGATACGCAGTATTTT; CDR3 protein: CASSFGLSADTQYF
D gene: TRBD1; clone size: .; V gene: TRBV6-1; J gene: TRBJ1-2; CDR3 DNA: TGTGCCAGCACCCAAGGGGGCATTAGCTATGGCTACACCTTC; CDR3 protein: CASTQGGISYGYTF
D gene: .; clone size: .; V gene: TRBV7-6; J gene: TRBJ2-7; CDR3 DNA: TGTGCCAGCAGCTTAGCTCAGGGGTTCGAGCAGTACTTC; CDR3 protein: CASSLAQGFEQYF
D gene: .; clone size: .; V gene: TRBV6-5; J gene: TRBJ1-1; CDR3 DNA: TGTGCCAGCAGATTAAAAGCCGGGACTGAAGCTTTCTTT; CDR3 protein: CASRLKAGTEAFF
D gene: .; clone size: once; V gene: TRBV6-6; J gene: TRBJ1-5; CDR3 DNA: TGTGCCAGCAATGAGATCCGGGGGAGCAATCAGCCCCAGCATTTT; CDR3 protein: CASNEIRGSNQPQHF
D gene: .; clone size: .; V gene: TRBV28; J gene: TRBJ2-1; CDR3 DNA: TGTGCCAGCAGTTTCCTAGAGCCAGAAAAGCAGTTCTTC; CDR3 protein: CASSFLEPEKQFF
D gene: .; clone size: .; V gene: TRBV6-5; J gene: TRBJ2-7; CDR3 DNA: TGTGCCAGCAGTTACTCGATCGGGGGGCCCTCCTACGAGCAGTACTTC; CDR3 protein: CASSYSIGGPSYEQYF
D gene: TRBD2; clone size: .; V gene: TRBV9; J gene: TRBJ2-1; CDR3 DNA: TGTGCCAGCAGCCTCGGACTAGCGGGAGCGCCGGGCCAGCTTAAGGAGCAGTTCTTC; CDR3 protein: CASSLGLAGAPGQLKEQFF
D gene: TRBD1; clone size: .; V gene: TRBV11-1; J gene: TRBJ2-7; CDR3 DNA: TGTGCCAGCAGACCTGGACAGGGTGTGAGGTACGAGCAGTACTTC; CDR3 protein: CASRPGQGVRYEQYF
D gene: TRBD1; clone size: once; V gene: TRBV5-4; J gene: TRBJ2-2; CDR3 DNA: TGTGCCAGCAGCTTCGGGACAGGTTACACCGGGGAGCTGTTTTTT; CDR3 protein: CASSFGTGYTGELFF
D gene: .; clone size: .; V gene: TRBV28; J gene: TRBJ2-7; CDR3 DNA: TGTGCCAGCAGTCCGGGGGGCTGGGACGACGAGCAGTACTTC; CDR3 protein: CASSPGGWDDEQYF
D gene: .; clone size: once; V gene: TRBV28; J gene: TRBJ2-1; CDR3 DNA: TGTGCCAGTGGTGGGACACCCTACAATGAGCAGTTCTTC; CDR3 protein: CASGGTPYNEQFF
D gene: TRBD1; clone size: .; V gene: TRBV28; J gene: TRBJ1-4; CDR3 DNA: TGTGCCAGCACCCTTGGGACAGGGGATGAAAAACTGTTTTTT; CDR3 protein: CASTLGTGDEKLFF
D gene: .; clone size: .; V gene: TRBV29-1; J gene: TRBJ1-1; CDR3 DNA: TGCAGCGTTGAAGTTACAGGGATGAACACTGAAGCTTTCTTT; CDR3 protein: CSVEVTGMNTEAFF
D gene: .; clone size: .; V gene: TRBV21-1; J gene: TRBJ2-7; CDR3 DNA: TGTGCCAGCAGCAAAAAAATGGAGCAGGCGGGGTCCTACGAGCAGTACTTC; CDR3 protein: CASSKKMEQAGSYEQYF
D gene: .; clone size: .; V gene: TRBV15; J gene: TRBJ2-1; CDR3 DNA: TGTGCCACCAGCAGAGGCGAGGGACTCCACAATGAGCAGTTCTTC; CDR3 protein: CATSRGEGLHNEQFF
D gene: .; clone size: .; V gene: TRBV28; J gene: TRBJ1-2; CDR3 DNA: TGTGCCAGCAGTGGAGCAGGGTATGGCTACACCTTC; CDR3 protein: CASSGAGYGYTF
D gene: TRBD2; clone size: .; V gene: TRBV28; J gene: TRBJ2-7; CDR3 DNA: TGTGCCAGCAAAGCGGGAGGTTTATCCTACGAGCAGTACTTC; CDR3 protein: CASKAGGLSYEQYF
D gene: TRBD2; clone size: .; V gene: TRBV30; J gene: TRBJ2-5; CDR3 DNA: TGTGCCTGGGTCTCCGGGACTAGCGGAGAGACCCAGTACTTC; CDR3 protein: CAWVSGTSGETQYF
D gene: .; clone size: once; V gene: TRBV19; J gene: TRBJ2-7; CDR3 DNA: TGTGCCAGTAGTATAGATCCCCGGGAGCAGTACTTC; CDR3 protein: CASSIDPREQYF
D gene: TRBD2; clone size: .; V gene: TRBV29-1; J gene: TRBJ2-1; CDR3 DNA: TGCAGCGTTGTTACTAGCGGGGCATACAATGAGCAGTTCTTC; CDR3 protein: CSVVTSGAYNEQFF
D gene: .; clone size: once; V gene: TRBV27; J gene: TRBJ2-7; CDR3 DNA: TGTGCCAGCAGTAGGGGGTCCTCCTACGAGCAGTACTTC; CDR3 protein: CASSRGSSYEQYF
D gene: TRBD1; clone size: once; V gene: TRBV28; J gene: TRBJ2-4; CDR3 DNA: TGTGCCAGCAGTAATCCCGGGACAGGGTTAGGGAACATTCAGTACTTC; CDR3 protein: CASSNPGTGLGNIQYF
D gene: TRBD2; clone size: .; V gene: TRBV7-9; J gene: TRBJ2-7; CDR3 DNA: TGTGCCAGCAGCTTCGTACGATCGGGACTACCTTACGAGCAGTACTTC; CDR3 protein: CASSFVRSGLPYEQYF
D gene: TRBD2; clone size: once; V gene: TRBV7-9; J gene: TRBJ2-1; CDR3 DNA: TGTGCCAGCAGCTCCGGGGAGGCTAGCGGGAGGGATGAGCAGTTCTTC; CDR3 protein: CASSSGEASGRDEQFF
D gene: TRBD2; clone size: .; V gene: TRBV2; J gene: TRBJ2-2; CDR3 DNA: TGTGCCAGCAGGAAACTAGCGGGAGGTGACACCGGGGAGCTGTTTTTT; CDR3 protein: CASRKLAGGDTGELFF
D gene: .; clone size: .; V gene: TRBV19; J gene: TRBJ1-3; CDR3 DNA: TGTGCCAGTGTGTACAGGGCCACTGGAAACACCATATATTTT; CDR3 protein: CASVYRATGNTIYF
D gene: TRBD2; clone size: .; V gene: TRBV9; J gene: TRBJ2-3; CDR3 DNA: TGTGCCAGCTTTCCGACTTCGAGGGCCGGGGGGGCAGATACGCAGTATTTT; CDR3 protein: CASFPTSRAGGADTQYF
D gene: TRBD1; clone size: .; V gene: TRBV28; J gene: TRBJ1-3; CDR3 DNA: TGTGCCAGCAGGGGGGGACAGACCTCTGGAAACACCATATATTTT; CDR3 protein: CASRGGQTSGNTIYF
D gene: .; clone size: .; V gene: TRBV2; J gene: TRBJ2-1; CDR3 DNA: TGTGCCAGCAGTGAATCTGGACAGAACTACAATGAGCAGTTCTTC; CDR3 protein: CASSESGQNYNEQFF
D gene: TRBD1; clone size: .; V gene: TRBV4-2; J gene: TRBJ1-4; CDR3 DNA: TGTGCCAGCAGCCAAGTCAAGCAGGGGGATGAAAAACTGTTTTTT; CDR3 protein: CASSQVKQGDEKLFF
D gene: .; clone size: .; V gene: TRBV6-1; J gene: TRBJ2-7; CDR3 DNA: TGTGCCAGCGGGCTAGCAGGTGAGAACGAGCAGTACTTC; CDR3 protein: CASGLAGENEQYF
D gene: .; clone size: .; V gene: TRBV5-4; J gene: TRBJ1-3; CDR3 DNA: TGTGCCAGCAGCCCAGGGACTTCTGGAAACACCATATATTTT; CDR3 protein: CASSPGTSGNTIYF
D gene: .; clone size: .; V gene: TRBV19; J gene: TRBJ1-1; CDR3 DNA: TGTGCCAGTAGCCCGCTGGGGGCTAACACTGAAGCTTTCTTT; CDR3 protein: CASSPLGANTEAFF